The present entry profiles one TCR beta chain with its context. Its recognized antigen is unknown. Qualities for individual bases were not recorded, and no much larger clone is one base off. This record belongs to a study of T cell responses to AZD1222 COVID-19 vaccine listed by TCRdb under 2021. For the wider study: AZD1222 recipients given second doses at about 4 weeks or at about 12 weeks were pooled, since spike-specific TCR depth and breadth were not found to differ between the two schedules. TCR sequencing covered roughly 230 trial participants: 200 to 220 given two doses of AZD1222 and approximately 25 given two doses of MenACWY control vaccine. Trial participants were enrolled into age subgroups of 18-55, 56-69 and 70-plus years, which contained approximately 150, 30 and 60 TCR-sequenced participants, respectively. Study-wide findings and limitations: Because no day 14 peak-response samples were available, the repertoires could be characterized only after the peak T cell response. The vaccine-associated CD4 TCRs covered the entire spike protein, and the dominant responses fell in regions 160-218 and 743-854. Conclusions about previously exposed vaccinees are limited, since just 5 or 6 AZD1222 recipients were seropositive for SARS-CoV-2 at baseline. Nearly half of unique spike-specific TCRs reportedly recognized epitopes outside regions mutated in the B.1.351 and B.1.1.7 variants. In the small 56-69-year group, the increase in depth fell short of significance, most likely because of low power. Most participants were white British and females outnumbered males, and the authors suggested that clonal diversity may have been underestimated. After two AZD1222 doses, spike-specific TCR breadth and depth were significantly higher than at day 0 and than in MenACWY recipients.

The CDR3 regions of human TCRbeta chains were analyzed by immunosequencing. The original pipeline was this. Repertoire TCRs were checked for matches against a reference library of SARS-CoV-2-specific TCRs that had been generated using the MIRA antigen-specificity platform. Breadth was defined as the fraction of unique TCRs that were SARS-CoV-2-associated, and depth was defined as the fraction of total T cells that were SARS-CoV-2-associated. Using the MIRA data, each spike-specific TCR was assigned both to the spike region to which the TCR was reactive and to a CD4 or CD8 class. Log10-transformed breadth and depth values were compared by one-way ANOVA with Sidak's multiple comparisons tests. Sourced from immuneACCESS, this table was stored by TCRdb with only in-frame sequences that have V and J called. A share of the clones is absent; for the studies checked, an unresolved V gene accounts for under half, and the remainder has no known explanation. For V, J and clone size, that table is used; D and trimming come from the DNA. This sample has 120,000 or so clones in its table, and approximately 84% of those were observed once. The ten most abundant clones make up 9.8% of the sample.

The CDR3 goes from the cysteine to the phenylalanine over 14 residues. Only CDR3 DNA remains: 42 bases, in frame from the first base. Cut back by 3 bases and 4 bases, the V and J ends lie 7 bases apart. The germline V gene (reference sequence) sets CDR1 to WNHNN and CDR2 to SYGVQD. The time point label here, explained by the study, means: baseline before first vaccination. Samples from vaccinated people were obtained from the UK trials COV001 and COV002, which included a single-blind randomized controlled phase 2/3 trial of AZD1222 (ChAdOx1 nCoV-19) in healthy adults. For TCRbeta chain sequencing, PBMC samples were collected from trial participants at day 0 and at day 28 after the second dose.

This clonotype was sampled from an adult in good health. Sample: peripheral blood, taken on day 0 of AZD1222 vaccination. The chain was built from TRBV10-1 and TRBJ1-6; the D segment cannot be called with confidence. The CDR3 corresponds to CASSEGGYNSPLHF. The DNA sequence follows: TGCGCCAGCAGTGAAGGAGGGTATAATTCACCCCTCCACTTT.